The 13 T cell receptor beta chains presented below share a single source sample, sequenced in a study of T cells in Graves' hyperthyroidism and ophthalmopathy. There were TCR beta CDR3 regions amplified from RNA transcripts. A set of HTBI primers served as the primers for a first-round RT-PCR of the TCR CDR3. TCRdb fed the multiplex PCR reads into MiXCR, producing one record per CDR3 protein. The repertoire includes roughly 580,000 distinct CDR3 sequences, 11% to 15% of them detected once, and 4.5% to 6% sits in the top ten. Sequencing was done on a sample of blood. The receptors derive from a woman between 25 and 40 years old with Graves' hyperthyroidism that later progressed to Graves' ophthalmopathy.

The rearrangement joins TRBV29-1 to TRBJ2-5; 7 bases are a match to TRBD2. Germline CDR1 is SQVTM and CDR2 is ANQGSEA. The V segment lost 7 bases and the J segment 4 bases; nucleotides outside the gene matches: 21. This CDR3 has 17 residues. The CDR3 sequence is CSGDGWDAGVGGETQYF. The CDR3 DNA follows: TGCAGCGGGGATGGGTGGGACGCGGGAGTCGGTGGAGAGACCCAGTACTTC.

This clonotype appeared a few times. V usage is TRBV7-3 and J usage is TRBJ2-7, with TRBD2 identical over 8 bases. CDR1 SGHTA and CDR2 FQGTGA come from the germline V gene. CDR3 length equals 14 residues. Losses at the gene ends were 2 bases for V and 10 bases for J; bases not matched to a gene: 10. The DNA of the CDR3 is TGTGCCAGCAGCTTATCCAGCGGGAGTGTCGAACAGTACTTC. Protein: CASSLSSGSVEQYF.

At least ten counts were recorded for this clonotype. The chain couples TRBV20-1 to TRBJ1-2; D ambiguous. V gave up 3 bases and J gave up 4 bases, with 6 bases separating them. Germline V CDR1 and CDR2: DFQATT, SNEGSKA (reference sequence). CDR3 size: 11 residues. CDR3 sequence (DNA): TGCAGTGCTAGTCTGGGCTATGGCTACACCTTC. Translated: CSASLGYGYTF.

Many counts were recorded for this clonotype. The chain joins TRBV28 to TRBJ2-1; TRBD1 matches at 10 bases. Germline V gene sequence: CDR1 MDHEN, CDR2 SYDVKM. This CDR3 region has 15 residues. V shed 4 bases, J shed 7 bases, and the junction held 7 bases outside the gene matches. CDR3 nucleotides: TGTGCCAGCAGTTCCGGACAGGGGGTTGAGAATGAGCAGTTCTTC. Translation gives CASSSGQGVENEQFF.

V is TRBV6-1 and J is TRBJ2-1; 11 nucleotides match TRBD2. J was trimmed by 11 bases and V by 4 bases; bases with no gene match: 1. The CDR3 spans 12 residues. Per the germline V gene, CDR1 is MNHNS and CDR2 is SASEGT. The CDR3 DNA is TGTGCCAGCAGTGGACTAGCGGGACAGCAGTTCTTC. It is translated as CASSGLAGQQFF.

This clonotype was recorded many times. The chain has TRBV12-3 or TRBV12-4 and TRBJ2-3, with 10 bases lining up with TRBD2. The CDR3 is 16 residues long. Trimming at V came to 3 bases and at J to 5 bases, leaving 8 bases not matched to a gene. This CDR3 reads CASSFILAGVKDTQYF. The CDR3 nucleotides read TGTGCCAGCAGTTTTATCCTAGCGGGAGTTAAAGATACGCAGTATTTT.

This clonotype was detected many times. The chain has TRBV19 and TRBJ1-1; 7 positions agree with TRBD1. The J segment lost 4 bases and the V segment lost 8 bases, leaving 4 bases of the junction unmatched. The germline V gene has CDR1 LNHDA and CDR2 SQIVND (reference sequence). The CDR3 covers 12 residues. The CDR3: CASSTGATEAFF. The CDR3 region has the DNA TGTGCCAGTTCAACAGGGGCCACTGAAGCTTTCTTT.

The rearrangement joins TRBV10-2 to TRBJ2-1; maybe TRBD1 (5 bases). CDR3 size: 15 residues. Trimming removed 3 bases at V and 1 base at J, with 10 bases between. CDR1 WSHSY and CDR2 SAAADI come from the germline V gene. CDR3 nucleotides: TGCGCCAGCAGTGAAGGGGCTGAATCCTACAATGAGCAGTTCTTC. Amino acid sequence: CASSEGAESYNEQFF.

This clonotype came up a few times. The chain joins TRBV6-2 or TRBV6-3 to TRBJ1-6; D is unclear. CDR1 is MNHEY, CDR2 SVGEGT, per germline. V was trimmed by 4 bases and J by 2 bases, leaving 9 bases between them. The CDR3 has 15 residues. As DNA, the CDR3 is TGTGCCAGCAGTTCGGATTTTACCTATAATTCACCCCTCCACTTT. Translating gives CASSSDFTYNSPLHF.

This clonotype was observed many times. The chain carries TRBV5-5 and TRBJ1-1; a weak D match, TRBD1 (6 bases). Per the germline V gene, CDR1 is SGHKS and CDR2 is YYEKEE (reference sequence). The CDR3 is made up of 14 amino acids. Trimming stripped 5 bases from V and 3 bases from J, with 14 bases between. The CDR3 sequence is CASSPRGRDTEAFF. The CDR3 DNA is TGTGCCAGCAGTCCTAGGGGGAGGGACACTGAAGCTTTCTTT.

This clonotype occurred many times. The rearrangement links TRBV12-3 or TRBV12-4 to TRBJ2-1; D remains unclear. CDR3 length: 14 residues. V was cut by 7 bases and J by 2 bases, with 12 bases left in between. This CDR3 reads CASTQTATYNEQFF. In DNA, the CDR3 is TGTGCCAGCACCCAAACCGCTACCTACAATGAGCAGTTCTTC.

Many counts were recorded for this clonotype. The V call is TRBV19, the J call TRBJ1-5; D uncertain. This CDR3 has 12 amino acids. The V gene lost 3 bases and the J gene lost 5 bases, with 5 bases spanning the gap. CDR1 is LNHDA, CDR2 SQIVND, per germline (reference sequence). CDR3 residues: CASSMEDQPQHF. CDR3 sequence (DNA): TGTGCCAGTAGTATGGAAGATCAGCCCCAGCATTTT.

In this sample, this clonotype turned up many times. The rearrangement joins TRBV14 to TRBJ2-3; 8 bases fit TRBD2. This CDR3 contains 16 residues. Trimming cost V 1 base and J 6 bases; bases outside gene matches: 9. CDR1 SGHDN and CDR2 FVKESK come from the germline V gene. The CDR3 sequence: CASSQVSGGTSDTQYF. In DNA, the CDR3 is TGTGCCAGCAGCCAAGTCTCGGGAGGGACTTCCGATACGCAGTATTTT. Filled out from reference TRBV14 and TRBJ2-3, the complete variable domain reads EAGVTQFPSHSVIEKGQTVTLRCDPISGHDNLYWYRRVMGKEIKFLLHFVKESKQDESGMPNNRFLAERTGGTYSTLKVQPAELEDSGVYFCASSQVSGGTSDTQYFGPGTRLTVL.